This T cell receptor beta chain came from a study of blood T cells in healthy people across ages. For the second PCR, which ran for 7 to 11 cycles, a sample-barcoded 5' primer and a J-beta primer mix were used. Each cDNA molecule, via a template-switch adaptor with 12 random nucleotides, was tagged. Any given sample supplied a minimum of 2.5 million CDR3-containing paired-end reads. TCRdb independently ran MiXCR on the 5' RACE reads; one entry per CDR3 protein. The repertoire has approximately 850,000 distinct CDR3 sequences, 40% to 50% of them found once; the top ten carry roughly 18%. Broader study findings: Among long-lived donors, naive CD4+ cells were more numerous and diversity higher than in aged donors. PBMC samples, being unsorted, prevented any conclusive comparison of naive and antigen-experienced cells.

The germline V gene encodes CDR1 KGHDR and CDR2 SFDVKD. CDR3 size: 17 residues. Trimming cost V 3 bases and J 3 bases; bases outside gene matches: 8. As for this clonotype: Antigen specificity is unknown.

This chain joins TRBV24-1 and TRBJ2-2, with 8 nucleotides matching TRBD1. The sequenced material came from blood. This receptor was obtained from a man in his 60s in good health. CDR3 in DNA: TGTGCCACCAGTGATCCGAGGATGGACAGGGACACCGGGGAGCTGTTTTTT. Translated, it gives CATSDPRMDRDTGELFF.